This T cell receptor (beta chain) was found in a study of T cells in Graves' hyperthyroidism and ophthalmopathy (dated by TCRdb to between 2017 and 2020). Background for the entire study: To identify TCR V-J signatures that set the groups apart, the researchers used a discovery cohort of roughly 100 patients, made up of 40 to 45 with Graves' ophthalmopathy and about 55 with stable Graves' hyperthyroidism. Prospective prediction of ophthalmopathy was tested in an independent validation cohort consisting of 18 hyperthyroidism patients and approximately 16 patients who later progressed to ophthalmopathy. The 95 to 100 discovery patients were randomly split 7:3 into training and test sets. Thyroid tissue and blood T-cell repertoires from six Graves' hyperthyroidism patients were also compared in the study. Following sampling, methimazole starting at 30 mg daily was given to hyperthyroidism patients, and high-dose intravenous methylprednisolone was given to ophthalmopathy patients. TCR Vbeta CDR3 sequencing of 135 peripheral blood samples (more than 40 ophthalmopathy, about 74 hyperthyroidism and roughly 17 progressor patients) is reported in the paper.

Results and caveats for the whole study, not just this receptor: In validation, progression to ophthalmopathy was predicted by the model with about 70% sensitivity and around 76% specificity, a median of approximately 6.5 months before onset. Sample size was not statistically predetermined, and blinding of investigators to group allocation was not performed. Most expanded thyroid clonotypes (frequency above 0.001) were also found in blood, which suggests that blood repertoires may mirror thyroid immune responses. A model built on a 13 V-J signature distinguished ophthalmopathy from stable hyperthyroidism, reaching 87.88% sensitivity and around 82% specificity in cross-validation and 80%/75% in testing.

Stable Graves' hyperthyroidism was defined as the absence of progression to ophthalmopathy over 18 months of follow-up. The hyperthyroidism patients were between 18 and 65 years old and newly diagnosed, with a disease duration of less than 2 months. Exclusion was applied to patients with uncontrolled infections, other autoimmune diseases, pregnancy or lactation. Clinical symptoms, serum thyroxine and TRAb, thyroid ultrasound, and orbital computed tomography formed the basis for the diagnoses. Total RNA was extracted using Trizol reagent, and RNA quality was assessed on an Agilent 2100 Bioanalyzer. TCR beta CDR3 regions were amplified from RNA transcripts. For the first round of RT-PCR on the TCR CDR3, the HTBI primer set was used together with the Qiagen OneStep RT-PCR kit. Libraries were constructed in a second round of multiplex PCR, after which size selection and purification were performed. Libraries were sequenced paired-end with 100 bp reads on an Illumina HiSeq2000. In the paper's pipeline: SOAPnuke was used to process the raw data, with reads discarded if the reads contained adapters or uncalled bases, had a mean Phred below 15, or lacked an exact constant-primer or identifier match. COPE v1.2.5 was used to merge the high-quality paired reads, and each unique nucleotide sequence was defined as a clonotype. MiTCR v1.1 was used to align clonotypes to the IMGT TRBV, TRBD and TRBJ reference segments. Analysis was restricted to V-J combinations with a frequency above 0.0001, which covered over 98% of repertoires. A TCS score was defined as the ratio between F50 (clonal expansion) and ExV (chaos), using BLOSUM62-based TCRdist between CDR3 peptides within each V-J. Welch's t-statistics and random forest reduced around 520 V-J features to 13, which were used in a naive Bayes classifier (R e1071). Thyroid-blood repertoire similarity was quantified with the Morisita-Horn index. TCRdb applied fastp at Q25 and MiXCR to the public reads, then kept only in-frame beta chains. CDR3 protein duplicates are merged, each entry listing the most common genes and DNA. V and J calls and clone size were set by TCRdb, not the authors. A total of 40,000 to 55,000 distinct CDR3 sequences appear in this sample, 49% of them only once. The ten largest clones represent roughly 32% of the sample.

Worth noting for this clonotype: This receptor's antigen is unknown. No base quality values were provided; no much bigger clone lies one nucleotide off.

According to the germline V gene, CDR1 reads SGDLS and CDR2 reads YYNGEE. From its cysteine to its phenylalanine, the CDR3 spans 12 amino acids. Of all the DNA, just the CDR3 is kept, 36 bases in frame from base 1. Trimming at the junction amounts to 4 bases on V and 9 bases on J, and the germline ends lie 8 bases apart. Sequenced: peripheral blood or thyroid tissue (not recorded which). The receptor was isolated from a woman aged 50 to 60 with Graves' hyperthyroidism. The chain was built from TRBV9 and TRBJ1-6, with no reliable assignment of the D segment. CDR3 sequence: CASSSYGSPLHF. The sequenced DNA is TGTGCCAGCAGCTCCTACGGTTCACCCCTCCACTTT.